A selection of T cell receptor beta chains follows, all from one sample in a study of shared clonotypes between healthy human individuals. The assay was immunoSEQ multiplex PCR, and TCRdb's table has in-frame clones only and misses some. The table includes fewer than 2.5 million clones, approximately 93% detected once. Material: naive CD4+ T cells from PBMCs. These receptor sequences come from a young man in good health. Some clones in this sample may be carry-over from other donors' samples. The CDR3 runs from the conserved cysteine through the conserved F or W.

TRBV7-2	TRBJ1-5	CASSFLLSPQPQHF
TRBV7-2	TRBJ2-1	CASSKGRNEQFF
TRBV18	TRBJ1-2	CASSPATGNYGYTF
TRBV14	TRBJ1-2	CASSPFATVRYGYTF
TRBV11-2	TRBJ2-3	CASTRLAETDTQYF
TRBV18	TRBJ2-7	CASVTVRDRAYEQYF
TRBV18	TRBJ2-6	CASSPPFLGRSGANVLTF
TRBV28	TRBJ1-5	CASRAVGTGMNQPQHF
TRBV4-2	TRBJ2-3	CASSQELAGNTDTQYF
TRBV19	TRBJ1-2	CASRTEVWGSGYGYTF
TRBV18	TRBJ2-3	CASSPLTSGSTDTQYF
TRBV12-5	TRBJ2-1	CASGPGGGSANEQFF
TRBV7-9	TRBJ2-2	CASSPRPAGTTGELFF
TRBV6-1	TRBJ2-7	CASSEGAGGFYEQYF
TRBV15	TRBJ2-5	CATISVRKETQYF
TRBV7-3	TRBJ2-5	CASSSGAGETQYF
TRBV6-1	TRBJ2-1	CASELRESSYNEQFF
TRBV5-3	TRBJ1-1	CARSFAGTVNTEAFF
TRBV5-6	TRBJ1-6	CASTLTGALTGSPLHF
TRBV4-1	TRBJ2-7	CASSQKPGTSGSYSLYEQYF
TRBV7-8	TRBJ2-7	CASSLEWGPYEQYF
TRBV5-1	TRBJ2-2	CASSPRTGVNTGELFF
TRBV4-1	TRBJ1-2	CASSQGYGQDYGYTF
TRBV7-2	TRBJ2-1	CASSLGGTSSYNEQFF
TRBV5-1	TRBJ2-3	CASSLAGVPYTDTQYF
TRBV9	TRBJ1-1	CASSVTRDGEAFF
TRBV2	TRBJ1-2	CASSGGQGHSYGYTF
TRBV6-1	TRBJ2-1	CASNGAHEQFF
TRBV6-6	TRBJ1-5	CASSYSKGQPQHF
TRBV2	TRBJ2-7	CTSLTGWSYEQYF
TRBV6-6	TRBJ1-2	CASSPRQGAAGGYTF
TRBV28	TRBJ2-7	CASSLGTGLYEQYF
TRBV29-1	TRBJ1-1	CSVRQGATEAFF
TRBV10-3	TRBJ2-5	CTISEFGQQETQYF
TRBV6-6	TRBJ1-5	CASSFKQWGNQPQHF
TRBV9	TRBJ2-3	CASSPTGLVIDTQYF
TRBV28	TRBJ2-7	CASSGQSSYEQYF
TRBV10-3	TRBJ2-5	CAVGTSGQETQYF
TRBV11-3	TRBJ2-3	CASSLGATGTDTQYF
TRBV7-9	TRBJ2-1	CASSPQREGPRNEQFF
TRBV18	TRBJ1-2	CASSPQGRPNYGYTF
TRBV27	TRBJ2-5	CASSFRSEAGETQYF
TRBV5-1	TRBJ2-3	CASSPTVGTDTQYF
TRBV11-3	TRBJ2-7	CASSPAQSYEQYF
TRBV28	TRBJ2-3	CASTPGTSGTDTQYF
TRBV18	TRBJ1-1	CASSQNTMLNTEAFF
TRBV7-9	TRBJ2-1	CASSTGLAGGSLSFYEQFF
TRBV7-9	TRBJ2-4	CASSLGTGNIQYF
TRBV6-6	TRBJ1-1	CASSKQGALDTEAFF
TRBV28	TRBJ2-3	CASSSTWGREIRSTDTQYF
TRBV6-6	TRBJ2-7	CASSSTGYEQYF
TRBV28	TRBJ2-5	CASRTTGLETQYF
TRBV5-5	TRBJ1-2	CASSRDSYGYTF
TRBV6-1	TRBJ1-5	CASSGSGGGQPQHF
TRBV5-6	TRBJ2-1	CASSLAGSLRSSYNEQFF